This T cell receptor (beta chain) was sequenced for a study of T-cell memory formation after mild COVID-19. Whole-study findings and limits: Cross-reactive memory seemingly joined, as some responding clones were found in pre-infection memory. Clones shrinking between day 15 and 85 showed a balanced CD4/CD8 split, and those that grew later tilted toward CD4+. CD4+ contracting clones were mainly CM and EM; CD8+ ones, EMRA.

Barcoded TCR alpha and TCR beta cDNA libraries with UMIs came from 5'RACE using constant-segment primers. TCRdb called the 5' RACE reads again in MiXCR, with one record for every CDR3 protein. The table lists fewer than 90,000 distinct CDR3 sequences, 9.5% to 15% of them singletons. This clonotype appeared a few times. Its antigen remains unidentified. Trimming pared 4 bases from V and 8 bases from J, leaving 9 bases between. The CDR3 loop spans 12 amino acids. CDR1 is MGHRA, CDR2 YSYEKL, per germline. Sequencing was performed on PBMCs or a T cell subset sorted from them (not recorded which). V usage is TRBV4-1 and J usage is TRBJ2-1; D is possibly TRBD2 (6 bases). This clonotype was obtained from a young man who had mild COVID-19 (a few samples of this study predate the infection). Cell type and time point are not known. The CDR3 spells CASSRDFHEQFF. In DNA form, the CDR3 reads TGCGCCAGCAGCCGGGACTTTCATGAGCAGTTCTTC.